Sequencing of this T cell receptor beta chain was carried out in a study of blood T cell repertoires in COVID-19. Whole-study context: Sites in the United States, Italy and Spain provided acute and convalescent COVID-19 samples. In each case, the material was cDNA or gDNA derived from T cells, B-cell-depleted T cells, or PBMCs.

Per the original data handling: Counts of nucleated cells, estimated from reference gene primer amplification, were obtained. Clones were read by immunoSEQ multiplex PCR, and TCRdb kept only the in-frame ones, dropping some. Clone size and V and J calls were adopted from that table, with D and trimming inferred from the DNA. The sample has tens of thousands of clones; more than 85% are singletons. Germline V gives CDR1 SGHVS, CDR2 FQNEAQ. Losses at the gene ends were 1 base for V and 1 base for J; bases not matched to a gene: 2. CDR3 length equals 16 residues. This chain joins TRBV7-8 and TRBJ2-1; 9 bases fit TRBD1. This receptor was obtained from an older man with acute or convalescent COVID-19. Sequencing was done on a sample of peripheral blood. CDR3 in DNA: TGTGCCAGCAGCTTAGGGGACAGGGAATCCTACAATGAGCAGTTCTTC. Translated, it gives CASSLGDRESYNEQFF.